This T cell receptor (beta chain) was recovered during a study of cytotoxic CD8 clonotypes in ibrutinib-treated CLL. Background on the study: IGHV unmutated under 18; relapsed/refractory 10 to 11; treatment-naive about 15.

The method was immunoSEQ multiplex PCR; TCRdb's version includes in-frame clones alone and lacks a portion of them. In the table there are 55,000 to 60,000 clones, approximately 50% of which are singletons. This CDR3 region has 13 residues. The study, taken as a whole, reports: Patients had baseline clonality above age-matched healthy donors, and this clonality moved with circulating CD8+ T-cell counts. Clonality went higher at ibrutinib response and then dropped back toward baseline at progression.

A note on this clone: Its cognate antigen is unknown.

The material sequenced was PBMCs, taken at disease progression, from a patient treated with ibrutinib. This sequence joins TRBV1 and TRBJ2-2. TRBV1 is labeled a pseudogene. The origin of this receptor is a human donor with chronic lymphocytic leukemia. The CDR3 region is CTSSRPDTGELFF. CDR3 bases: TGCACCAGCAGCCGACCGGACACCGGGGAGCTGTTTTTT.